This T cell receptor (beta chain) is from a study of CD8+ T cells in alopecia areata. RNA extraction was followed by reverse transcription into cDNA, which acted as the sequencing template. Sequenced by immunoSEQ multiplex PCR; TCRdb stores in-frame clones only, minus some. The sample consists of about 180,000 clones, 63% of them appearing once. This clone was detected only a few times. V was pared by 2 bases and J by 1 base, with 6 bases of the junction left unmatched. This CDR3 is 16 amino acids long. Germline lookup yields CDR1 SGHVS and CDR2 FQNEAQ. The sample here was CD4+ T cells sorted from blood, taken at week 0. This chain links TRBV7-8 with TRBJ2-3; the match to TRBD1 covers 7 bases. The receptor comes from a human donor with alopecia areata. CDR3 DNA: TGTGCCAGCAGCTTACTCTTTACAGGGGGCACAGATACGCAGTATTTT. This translates into CASSLLFTGGTDTQYF. Using reference TRBV7-8 and TRBJ2-3 for the parts outside the CDR3, the full variable domain is GAGVSQSPRYKVAKRGQDVALRCDPISGHVSLFWYQQALGQGPEFLTYFQNEAQLDKSGLPSDRFFAERPEGSVSTLKIQRTQQEDSAVYLCASSLLFTGGTDTQYFGPGTRLTVL.